This T cell receptor beta chain was recorded in a study of shared clonotypes between healthy human individuals (dated by TCRdb to about 2020). With regard to the full study: Two women and a few men aged 18 to 49 years were included in the cohort. Different laboratories and diverse techniques were used to prepare libraries and sequence TCR repertoires, to increase sequencing depth and limit assay-specific biases. The study deeply sequenced blood TCR repertoires of five healthy adults to estimate repertoire size and the extent of clonotype sharing between individuals. For each donor, CD4 naive and CD4 memory were each given three plates, CD8 naive was given two plates, and CD8 memory was given one plate. Leukapheresis yielded between about 0.94 and 9 billion PBMCs per donor.

TCR CDR3 regions were amplified from genomic DNA by multiplex PCR using the deep immunoSEQ assay. Extracted genomic DNA from each cell subset was distributed evenly across all wells of several immunoSEQ 96-well plates, and each plate was treated as a replicate. For sorted subsets, each replicate PCR was loaded with around 220 ng genomic DNA, equivalent to 30,000 or so T cell genomes. Purified libraries were measured with a Qubit 3.0 fluorometer, size-checked on a Bioanalyzer 2100, and measured again with the KAPA Library Quantification kit. Every immunoSEQ 96-well plate was sequenced on a separate single-read 150-cycle Illumina NextSeq 550 flow cell. Per the source publication's procedure: The immunoSEQ output contained only junctional sequences without quality scores, so filtering could not match that applied to full-length reads. Sequences were annotated with PyIR, a Python wrapper for IgBLAST v1.9, and V/J genes and CDR3 were assigned using IMGT germline references. Any read was removed if the V/J assignment was weak (E-value above 1e-6), the CDR3 was missing, or the read contained stop codons, out-of-frame junctions, or ambiguous translated residues. V3J clonotypes were defined as sequences sharing the same inferred V gene, J gene, and CDR3 amino acid sequence. Percentage overlap between repertoires was calculated by dividing the number of shared unique clonotypes by the size of the smaller repertoire. Richness of each repertoire was evaluated using RTK rarefaction, the Chao1 estimator, and Recon v2.1 estimates of unobserved clonotypes. Generation probabilities for all TCRbeta clonotypes obtained by the gDNA method from a handful of donors were computed using OLGA. The source is immuneACCESS, and TCRdb retained only in-frame sequences with V and J called. Part of the clones is not carried over; for the studies checked, unresolved V genes explain less than half of this, and the remainder is unexplained. From that table come the V and J calls and clone size; the DNA was used to work out D and trimming. The sample data list 2,500,000 or so clones, and under 95% of these were observed just once. 0.37% of the sample is in the top ten clones.

Healthy HIV-negative adults with no recently reported acute infections or vaccinations were included as donors. Only Caucasian adults living in Nashville, Tennessee, USA were represented among the donors. CD4+ T cells were enriched through magnetic negative selection, after which naive cells were positively selected on CD45RA and the remaining negative fraction served as the memory subset. Blood was collected by leukapheresis, and PBMCs were isolated by Ficoll-Histopaque density gradient centrifugation and then cryopreserved in liquid nitrogen vapor phase. Purity and quantity of every magnetically sorted T cell population were checked by analytical flow cytometry. Genomic DNA was isolated from every sorted fraction and measured by UV absorbance on a Nanodrop 2000c. Results and caveats for the whole study, not just this receptor: Naive subsets generally had larger estimated clonotype richness than memory subsets did. Even with the large sequencing depth, rarefaction of the sorted-subset datasets indicated that sequencing was incomplete. Based on pairwise subsampling, the degree of clonotype sharing among donors was expected to be affected by sequencing depth. Approximately 5% of naive CD4, 3% to 4% of naive CD8, approximately 2.2% of memory CD4, and approximately 0.4% of memory CD8 clonotypes were shared across a few donors. Sampling was restricted to blood, and TCR repertoires in tissues likely differ from the TCR repertoires found in blood. The small number of donors limited the genetic and exposure-history diversity represented. Higher generation probabilities were observed for clonotypes shared by all four sorted-subset donors than for non-shared clonotypes.

Worth noting for this clone: Its recognized antigen is unknown. Per-nucleotide qualities are absent, and no much larger clonotype sits a single base away.

Its CDR3 holds 15 amino acids, cysteine through phenylalanine. Only CDR3 DNA remains: 45 bases, in frame from the first base. The trim is 0 bases for V and 1 base for J, with a gap of 10 bases between the germline ends. The germline V gene specifies SGHRS as CDR1 and YFSETQ as CDR2. Sequencing was carried out using naive CD4+ T cells from PBMCs. This specimen's cell subset or site label, interpreted: CD45RA+ positively selected. The rearranged chain carries TRBV5-1 and TRBJ1-1, with the D gene uncertain. This TCR was sampled from a man between 18 and 29 years old in good health. Some clones in this sample may be carry-over from other donors' samples. The bases are TGCGCCAGCAGCTTGGTCGGTGCGGGGAACACTGAAGCTTTCTTT. This codes for CASSLVGAGNTEAFF.